This T cell receptor (beta chain) was recovered during a study of blood T cell repertoires in COVID-19. The CDR3 sequence is 13 residues long. V was clipped by 2 bases and J by 0 bases, with 2 bases between them. Data came from immunoSEQ multiplex PCR; TCRdb stores just in-frame clones and leaves some out. Among approximately 300,000 clones listed, roughly 91% were seen once. The chain uses TRBV12-3 or TRBV12-4 and TRBJ2-4; D call uncertain. The sequencing input was peripheral blood. The clonotype originates from a man aged 40-50 years with acute or convalescent COVID-19. The chain's CDR3 is CASSLLAKNIQYF. The CDR3 DNA follows: TGTGCCAGCAGTTTACTAGCCAAAAACATTCAGTACTTC.